This T cell receptor beta chain comes out of a study of CD8 T cell repertoires and HIV-1 epitope variants. At the level of the study: Separate wells received one of Twenty-five Gag or Nef variant peptides. Tested: three Gag epitope families, Nef HW9 and YT9. Enriched T cells were co-cultured with equal numbers of autologous T cell-negative antigen-presenting cells. Separate from the cultures, 1M uncultured T cells served as baseline.

Germline CDR1 and CDR2: ENHRY and SYGVKD. The CDR3 runs 14 residues. Between the trimmed V and J ends, which lost 3 bases and 3 bases, there was a span of 12 bases. Clones were read by immunoSEQ multiplex PCR, and TCRdb kept only the in-frame ones, dropping some. Of about 4,800 clones listed, approximately 71% are singletons. In the case of this clone: Its antigen remains unknown.

The clonotype comes from a male donor with HIV. The sample consisted of cultured CD8+ T cells derived from PBMCs. V gene TRBV10-3 combines with J gene TRBJ2-7, with D possibly TRBD1 on 6 matching bases. For the CDR3, the DNA is TGTGCCATCAGTGATCCAGGGGAGATCTACGAGCAGTACTTC. This codes for CAISDPGEIYEQYF.